The text below deals with one TCR beta chain. In the study's own analysis: Cell counts per sample came from amplifying reference gene primers. Clones were read by immunoSEQ multiplex PCR, and TCRdb kept only the in-frame ones, dropping some. That table gives V, J and clone size, and the DNA gave D and trimming. The repertoire consists of about 210,000 clones, with roughly 90% occurring once and the leading ten covering about a tenth. The ends lost 3 bases at V and 2 bases at J; junction bases unmatched: 5. The CDR3 is 15 residues long. The germline V gene encodes CDR1 SGHDN and CDR2 FVKESK. The data stem from a study of blood T cell repertoires in COVID-19. Study-level information: Sources were T cells, B-cell-depleted T cells, or PBMCs; the material itself was cDNA or gDNA.

Participant-reported clinical history was the basis for cohort assignment. J is TRBJ2-3 and V is TRBV14; 7 nucleotides match TRBD1. The source material was PBMCs or T cells enriched from blood (not recorded which). The clonotype was recovered from a man aged 18 to 30 with acute COVID-19. In DNA form, the CDR3 reads TGTGCCAGCAGCCACCGGGACAGCGCCACAGATACGCAGTATTTT. It specifies CASSHRDSATDTQYF.